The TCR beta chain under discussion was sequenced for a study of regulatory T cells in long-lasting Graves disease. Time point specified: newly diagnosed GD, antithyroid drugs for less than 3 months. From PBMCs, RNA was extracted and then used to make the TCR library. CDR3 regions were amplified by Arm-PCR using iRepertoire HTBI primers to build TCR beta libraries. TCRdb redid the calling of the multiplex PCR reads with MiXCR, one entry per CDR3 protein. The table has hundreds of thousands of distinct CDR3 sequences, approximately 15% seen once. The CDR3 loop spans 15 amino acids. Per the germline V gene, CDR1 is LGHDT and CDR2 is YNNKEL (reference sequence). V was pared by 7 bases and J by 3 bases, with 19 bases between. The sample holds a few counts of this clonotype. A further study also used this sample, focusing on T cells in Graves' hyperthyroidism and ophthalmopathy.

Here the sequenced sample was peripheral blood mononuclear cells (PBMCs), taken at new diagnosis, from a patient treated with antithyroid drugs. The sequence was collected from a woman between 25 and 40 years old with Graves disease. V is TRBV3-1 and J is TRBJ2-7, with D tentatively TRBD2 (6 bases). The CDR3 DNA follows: TGTGCCAGCAAGGAGGGACCTACAGAGGACTACGAGCAGTACTTC. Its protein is CASKEGPTEDYEQYF.